The 30 T cell receptor beta chains below come from one sample, sequenced in a study of identical twins. A single record per CDR3 protein comes from TCRdb applying MiXCR to the 5' RACE reads. This table holds over 500,000 distinct CDR3 sequences, about 20% found once. The sample was also linked to a second study, of T cells expressing NK-cell markers.

Material: CD4+ T cells sorted from blood. The receptors were sampled from a woman aged 18 to 35 in good health.

The table lists this clonotype with a few counts. The chain recombines TRBV6-1 with TRBJ1-5; no firm D call. Trimming took 2 bases from V and 0 from J, leaving 11 bases between them. CDR1 is MNHNS and CDR2 is SASEGT in the germline V gene. The CDR3 contains 16 residues. The CDR3: CASSEIGSYSNQPQHF. CDR3 bases: TGTGCCAGCAGTGAAATCGGCAGCTATAGCAATCAGCCCCAGCATTTT.

This clonotype was seen more than once but under ten times. This rearrangement joins TRBV11-3 to TRBJ2-1; D is undetermined. The CDR3 has 14 amino acids. The germline gives CDR1 SGHNT, CDR2 YENEEA. V shed 5 bases and J shed 2 bases, with 10 bases lying between them. CDR3 coding DNA: TGTGCCAGCAGCCTGGATGGCACCTACAATGAGCAGTTCTTC. Amino acids: CASSLDGTYNEQFF. The full variable domain, its missing parts supplied by reference TRBV11-3 and TRBJ2-1, is EAGVVQSPRYKIIEKKQPVAFWCNPISGHNTLYWYLQNLGQGPELLIRYENEEAVDDSQLPKDRFSAERLKGVDSTLKIQPAELGDSAVYLCASSLDGTYNEQFFGPGTRLTVL.

The DNA of the CDR3 is TGCGCCAGCAGCCAAACGACAGGGTTCGTTTACGAGCAGTACTTC. Protein product: CASSQTTGFVYEQYF. The rearrangement links TRBV4-3 to TRBJ2-7; 7 nucleotides line up with TRBD1. This CDR3 is 15 amino acids long. CDR1 and CDR2 (germline): LGHNA, YSLEER. V lost 2 bases and J lost 4; bases outside the gene matches: 8.

This clonotype was counted only a few times. This sequence joins TRBV4-1 and TRBJ1-2, with D maybe TRBD1 (6 bases). In germline, CDR1 is MGHRA, CDR2 YSYEKL. V was trimmed by 4 bases and J by 4 bases, leaving 16 bases between them. The CDR3 sequence is 15 residues long. As DNA, the CDR3 is TGCGCCAGCAGCCCCCCTGGGACACCAGGCTATGGCTACACCTTC. This codes for CASSPPGTPGYGYTF.

This chain connects TRBV6-5 to TRBJ1-4; no firm D call. This CDR3 contains 13 residues. From germline, CDR1 is MNHEY and CDR2 SVGAGI. With 4 bases removed from V and 8 bases from J, the gap between germline ends came to 11 bases. The DNA for the CDR3 is TGTGCCAGCAGTTCAAGAAGAGGAGAAAAACTGTTTTTT. Its translation: CASSSRRGEKLFF.

The V gene is TRBV12-3 or TRBV12-4, the J gene TRBJ2-5, with TRBD1 matching 8 bases. V gave up 6 bases and J gave up 5 bases; unmatched junction bases: 11. This CDR3 region has 15 residues. The CDR3 sequence: CASRLTGGMGETQYF. In DNA, the CDR3 is TGTGCCAGCAGGCTAACAGGGGGAATGGGGGAGACCCAGTACTTC.

The chain couples TRBV6-1 to TRBJ2-1; 13 positions agree with TRBD2. The CDR3 is 16 residues long. V shed 5 bases and J 12 bases; nucleotides not matched to a gene: 13. Per germline, CDR1 MNHNS and CDR2 SASEGT. CDR3 DNA: TGTGCCAGCAGTCCTCCGAGGACTAGCGGGGGATTTAGGCAGTTCTTC. Translation: CASSPPRTSGGFRQFF.

The chain recombines TRBV6-5 with TRBJ1-2; D uncertain. This CDR3 contains 14 residues. The germline V and J ends were trimmed by 0 bases and 6 bases, with 11 bases remaining between them. The germline CDR1 and CDR2 sequences are MNHEY and SVGAGI. CDR3 sequence reads: CASSYSKGINGYTF. The CDR3 DNA follows: TGTGCCAGCAGTTACTCAAAAGGGATCAATGGCTACACCTTC.

J is TRBJ1-1 and V is TRBV12-5; a possible D gene is TRBD1 (5 bases). This CDR3 region has 14 residues. Trimming removed 1 base from V and 0 bases from J, with 6 bases in between. Germline assignment: CDR1 LGHNT and CDR2 FRNRAP. The CDR3 is CASGLGQMNTEAFF. The DNA of the CDR3 is TGTGCTAGTGGTTTGGGACAGATGAACACTGAAGCTTTCTTT.

In its sample, this clonotype was seen many times. The chain uses TRBV10-3 and TRBJ1-1, with 8 bases fitting TRBD1. The CDR3 contains 15 residues. With 2 bases clipped from V and 4 bases from J, the junction kept 6 bases outside the gene matches. CDR1 and CDR2 from the germline V gene are ENHRY and SYGVKD. The CDR3 reads CAISEVRQGTTEAFF. CDR3 nucleotides: TGTGCCATCAGTGAGGTGAGACAGGGGACCACTGAAGCTTTCTTT.

The V and J genes are TRBV7-3 and TRBJ1-2; D remains unclear. Germline CDR1 reads SGHTA; CDR2 reads FQGTGA. CDR3 length: 13 amino acids. V lost 4 bases, J lost 8 bases, and 14 bases lay in between. CDR3 bases: TGTGCCAGCAGCTCAACCCCGGGCTTGGGCTACACCTTC. It specifies CASSSTPGLGYTF. The full variable domain, with the rest looked up from reference TRBV7-3 and TRBJ1-2, is GAGVSQTPSNKVTEKGKYVELRCDPISGHTALYWYRQSLGQGPEFLIYFQGTGAADDSGLPNDRFFAVRPEGSVSTLKIQRTERGDSAVYLCASSSTPGLGYTFGSGTRLTVV.

This sequence joins TRBV18 and TRBJ2-1; TRBD2 matches at 7 bases. This CDR3 region has 16 residues. V trimming: 0 bases; J trimming: 0 bases; junction bases outside the gene matches: 2. From germline, CDR1 is KGHSH and CDR2 LQKENI. The CDR3 region is CASSPPGGSSYNEQFF. The CDR3 region has the DNA TGTGCCAGCTCACCACCGGGCGGGAGCTCCTACAATGAGCAGTTCTTC.

This sequence joins TRBV5-1 and TRBJ2-3; D is uncertain. CDR3 length: 12 residues. Trimming left V 2 bases short and J 4 bases short, with 5 bases between. Germline assignment: CDR1 SGHRS and CDR2 YFSETQ. CDR3 in amino acids: CASSLPADTQYF. The CDR3 coding sequence is TGCGCCAGCAGCTTACCCGCAGATACGCAGTATTTT.

V gene TRBV20-1 combines with J gene TRBJ2-5; D is ambiguous. The CDR3 sequence is 13 residues long. Germline values: CDR1 DFQATT, CDR2 SNEGSKA (reference sequence). V was cut by 1 base and J by 1 base, with 7 bases left in between. CDR3 in DNA: TGCAGTGCTAGAGTTAGGAGCCAAGAGACCCAGTACTTC. This translates into CSARVRSQETQYF.

There are a few counts of this clonotype. The chain couples TRBV20-1 to TRBJ1-1, with no clear D. Trimming pared 6 bases from V and 5 bases from J, leaving 10 bases between. The CDR3 has 11 amino acids. Germline V gene lookup returns CDR1 DFQATT and CDR2 SNEGSKA (reference sequence). In DNA, the CDR3 is TGCAGTGCCAGGAGGGAAACTGAAGCTTTCTTT. Protein: CSARRETEAFF.

This clonotype was detected a few times. This sequence joins TRBV5-1 and TRBJ2-2, with D possibly matching TRBD2 (5 bases). Germline loops: CDR1 SGHRS, CDR2 YFSETQ. This CDR3 has 15 residues. V was trimmed by 4 bases and J by 5 bases, leaving 15 bases between them. The CDR3 spells CASSLSGRFTGELFF. The DNA for the CDR3 is TGCGCCAGCAGCCTAAGCGGACGGTTTACCGGGGAGCTGTTTTTT.

The chain employs TRBV20-1 and TRBJ2-7; TRBD2 aligns across 9 bases. The CDR3 spans 13 residues. The V and J ends lost 4 bases and 6 bases, in that order; junction bases with no gene match: 7. CDR1 DFQATT and CDR2 SNEGSKA come from the germline V gene (reference sequence). The CDR3 here is CSAILAGRGEQYF. CDR3 DNA: TGCAGTGCTATTCTAGCGGGGAGAGGCGAGCAGTACTTC.

This clonotype was found a few times. The chain is built from TRBV5-5 and TRBJ1-1; D is possibly TRBD1 (5 bases). V lost 3 bases to trimming and J lost 4 bases, with 13 bases between them. Germline lookup yields CDR1 SGHKS and CDR2 YYEKEE (reference sequence). CDR3 size: 14 residues. For the CDR3, the DNA is TGTGCCAGCAGCTCGGGACCGGGAAGCACTGAAGCTTTCTTT. It yields the protein CASSSGPGSTEAFF.

This chain uses TRBV6-2 or TRBV6-3 with TRBJ2-7; maybe TRBD2 (5 bases). V was shortened by 6 bases and J by 7 bases, with 19 bases between the two germline ends. The V gene's germline CDR1 is MNHEY and CDR2 SVGEGT. The CDR3 covers 14 residues. The CDR3 DNA reads as TGTGCCAGCAGCTTGGGCACCACAACGGGGGAGCAGTACTTC. This translates into CASSLGTTTGEQYF.

The chain employs TRBV18 and TRBJ2-5, with D hard to call. Germline CDR1 reads KGHSH; CDR2 reads LQKENI. The germline V and J ends were trimmed by 2 bases and 4 bases, with 8 bases remaining between them. This CDR3 region has 13 residues. This chain's CDR3 is CASSPSPRETQYF. CDR3 DNA: TGTGCCAGCTCACCATCTCCCCGAGAGACCCAGTACTTC.

The chain is built from TRBV20-1 and TRBJ2-1, with a possible D match to TRBD1 (6 bases). This CDR3 is built from 13 residues. Between the trimmed V and J ends, which lost 4 bases and 4 bases, there was a span of 11 bases. Germline CDR1 is DFQATT and CDR2 is SNEGSKA (reference sequence). CDR3 protein: CSANRDLYNEQFF. Here the CDR3 DNA reads TGCAGTGCTAACAGGGATTTATACAATGAGCAGTTCTTC.

This clonotype was found many times. The chain recombines TRBV12-3 or TRBV12-4 with TRBJ1-1; D is perhaps TRBD1 (6 bases). The CDR3 consists of 13 residues. Trimming left V 5 bases short and J 1 base short, with 8 bases between. DNA of the CDR3: TGTGCCAGCAGTAAAGGGGGGAACACTGAAGCTTTCTTT. The encoded protein is CASSKGGNTEAFF.

The chain is built from TRBV12-3 or TRBV12-4 and TRBJ2-7, with D possibly called TRBD1 or TRBD2 (6 bases each). CDR3 size: 13 residues. V lost 3 bases, J lost 6 bases, and 12 bases lay in between. The chain's CDR3 is CASSFWGAAEQYF. The CDR3 nucleotides read TGTGCCAGCAGTTTTTGGGGGGCCGCCGAGCAGTACTTC.

The J gene is TRBJ2-1, the V gene TRBV4-3, with D tentatively TRBD2 (5 bases). Germline CDR1 is LGHNA and CDR2 is YSLEER. There are 13 residues in the CDR3. Trimming took off 0 bases at V and 10 bases at J, with 10 bases between the two ends. The CDR3 protein is CASSQDVGGEQFF. CDR3 sequence (DNA): TGCGCCAGCAGCCAAGATGTAGGAGGAGAGCAGTTCTTC.

In this sample, this clonotype turned up many times. This chain links TRBV12-3 or TRBV12-4 with TRBJ2-1, with D unresolved. With 6 bases removed from V and 9 bases from J, the gap between germline ends came to 12 bases. This CDR3 is built from 12 residues. CDR3 sequence (DNA): TGTGCCAGCAGCCGTCTCCGCGCTGAGCAGTTCTTC. Translating gives CASSRLRAEQFF.

This clonotype was counted a few times. The chain couples TRBV27 to TRBJ2-1; TRBD2 aligns across 14 bases. The V gene's germline CDR1 is MNHEY and CDR2 SMNVEV (reference sequence). The trim removed 6 bases at V and 8 bases at J, leaving 6 bases unmatched. This CDR3 has 15 amino acids. This CDR3 is CASRTGTSGSHEQFF. The CDR3 nucleotides read TGTGCCAGCAGAACGGGGACTAGCGGGAGCCATGAGCAGTTCTTC.

This clonotype was detected many times. The CDR3 nucleotides read TGTGCCACCAGCACGGACAGCTTATTACCGCCCCAGCATTTT. Translating gives CATSTDSLLPPQHF. The chain uses TRBV15 and TRBJ1-5; D is possibly TRBD1 (6 bases). V lost 4 bases and J lost 9, with 16 bases in between. This CDR3 region has 14 residues. Germline-derived CDR1 and CDR2 are LNHNV and YYDKDF (reference sequence).

This clonotype has a handful of counts. This chain uses TRBV10-3 with TRBJ2-7; D not resolved. The V end lost 5 bases, the J end lost 6 bases, and 11 bases lay between the germline ends. The V gene's germline CDR1 is ENHRY and CDR2 SYGVKD. The CDR3 is 12 residues long. CDR3 in DNA: TGTGCCATCAGTATACGTGAAGGCGAGCAGTACTTC. Encoded protein: CAISIREGEQYF.

The sample holds a few counts of this clonotype. V and J are TRBV7-3 and TRBJ2-3; 9 bases map to TRBD2. The ends lost 6 bases at V and 4 bases at J; junction bases unmatched: 5. The germline CDR1 and CDR2 sequences are SGHTA and FQGTGA. This CDR3 spans 14 amino acids. The CDR3 spells CASSRGGAADTQYF. Written as DNA, the CDR3 is TGTGCCAGCAGTCGCGGGGGGGCCGCAGATACGCAGTATTTT.

This clonotype has just a few counts. This rearrangement joins TRBV20-1 to TRBJ2-7, with D possibly matching TRBD1 (5 bases). The CDR3 extends over 13 amino acids. Germline CDR1 is DFQATT and CDR2 is SNEGSKA (reference sequence). Trimming removed 6 bases from V and 4 bases from J, with 16 bases in between. As DNA, the CDR3 is TGCAGTGCCAGACAGTCGTCCTCGTACGAGCAGTACTTC. It is translated as CSARQSSSYEQYF.